What follows are 20 T cell receptor beta chains derived from one specimen sequenced in a study of blood T cell repertoires in COVID-19. Using immunoSEQ multiplex PCR, the repertoire was profiled, and TCRdb retains in-frame clones only, with some absent. The table shows 200,000 or so clones, with over 75% occurring only once. Specimen: peripheral blood. The receptors here all came from a man between 60 and 75 years old with acute or convalescent COVID-19.

V is TRBV4-3 and J is TRBJ2-7, with D possibly matching TRBD1 (6 bases). Germline CDR1 LGHNA, CDR2 YSLEER. V dropped 4 bases and J dropped 2 bases, with 12 bases sitting between them. CDR3 length: 14 amino acids. In DNA form, the CDR3 reads TGCGCCAGCAGCCCGGACAGCGCAACCTACGAGCAGTACTTC. Translated: CASSPDSATYEQYF.

This clone was found a few times. The chain joins TRBV19 to TRBJ2-5; 8 positions agree with TRBD1. V lost 6 bases and J lost 4; bases outside the gene matches: 4. CDR1 and CDR2 (germline): LNHDA, SQIVND (reference sequence). CDR3 length: 13 residues. The CDR3 nucleotides are TGTGCCAGTAGAGACAGGGGTTCAGAGACCCAGTACTTC. Residues: CASRDRGSETQYF.

The chain combines TRBV29-1 with TRBJ1-2; 7 bases are shared with TRBD1. V lost 0 bases to trimming and J lost 3 bases; unmatched junction nucleotides: 4. Germline CDR1 SQVTM, CDR2 ANQGSEA. CDR3 length: 14 residues. The CDR3, as DNA: TGCAGCGTTGAAGATCGAGACAGGGACTATGGCTACACCTTC. It yields the protein CSVEDRDRDYGYTF.

The chain has TRBV15 and TRBJ2-7; no clear D gene. CDR3 size: 14 residues. Germline-derived CDR1 and CDR2 are LNHNV and YYDKDF (reference sequence). Trimming stripped 3 bases from V and 5 bases from J, with 14 bases between. The CDR3 DNA reads TGTGCCACCAGCAGTCGTGGGCAGTCCAACGAGCAGTACTTC. Protein product: CATSSRGQSNEQYF.

This chain connects TRBV10-3 to TRBJ2-7; TRBD2 matches at 7 bases. The CDR3 is made up of 15 amino acids. V shed 0 bases, J shed 2 bases, and the junction held 4 bases outside the gene matches. Germline V gene sequence: CDR1 ENHRY, CDR2 SYGVKD. As DNA, the CDR3 is TGTGCCATCAGTGAGTCGGGGGGGTTCACCTACGAGCAGTACTTC. Translation gives CAISESGGFTYEQYF.

The rearrangement uses TRBV7-9 and TRBJ1-3; D ambiguous. This CDR3 spans 15 amino acids. Germline assignment: CDR1 SEHNR and CDR2 FQNEAQ (reference sequence). Trimming pared 6 bases from V and 0 bases from J, leaving 12 bases between. The CDR3 is CASRGRWSSGNTIYF. DNA of the CDR3: TGTGCCAGCAGGGGTCGATGGAGCTCTGGAAACACCATATATTTT.

V gene TRBV3-1 (or the pseudogene TRBV3-2) combines with J gene TRBJ1-1, with D possibly matching TRBD1 (6 bases). V dropped 2 bases and J dropped 8 bases, with 12 bases sitting between them. Germline values: CDR1 LGHDT, CDR2 YNNKEL (reference sequence). The CDR3 is made up of 13 amino acids. CDR3 in amino acids: CASSQLTQGEAFF. CDR3 sequence (DNA): TGTGCCAGCAGCCAACTAACACAGGGCGAAGCTTTCTTT.

This clone has a single count. The chain couples TRBV6-1 to TRBJ2-3; 7 nucleotides match TRBD2. CDR3 length equals 15 residues. CDR1 and CDR2 (germline): MNHNS, SASEGT. Trimming cost V 0 bases and J 6 bases; bases outside gene matches: 6. The CDR3 coding sequence is TGTGCCAGCAGTGAAGCGGGGAGGGGAGCTGATACGCAGTATTTT. This encodes CASSEAGRGADTQYF.

The chain combines TRBV18 with TRBJ2-2, with D perhaps matching TRBD1 (5 bases). CDR1 and CDR2 (germline): KGHSH, LQKENI. The CDR3 spans 14 residues. Trimming took off 3 bases at V and 4 bases at J, with 9 bases between the two ends. In DNA form, the CDR3 reads TGTGCCAGCTCACCTACGACAGCCACCGGGGAGCTGTTTTTT. This codes for CASSPTTATGELFF. The full variable domain, rest sourced from reference TRBV18 and TRBJ2-2, is NAGVMQNPRHLVRRRGQEARLRCSPMKGHSHVYWYRQLPEEGLKFMVYLQKENIIDESGMPKERFSAEFPKEGPSILRIQQVVRGDSAAYFCASSPTTATGELFFGEGSRLTVL.

V and J are TRBV24-1 and TRBJ2-7; 7 nucleotides align to TRBD2. Germline V gene lookup returns CDR1 KGHDR and CDR2 SFDVKD. The V and J ends lost 10 bases and 1 base, in that order; junction bases with no gene match: 6. CDR3 size: 13 residues. The CDR3 sequence is CATESGGSYEQYF. The DNA of the CDR3 is TGTGCCACTGAATCGGGAGGTTCCTACGAGCAGTACTTC.

In DNA, the CDR3 is TGCGCCAGCAGCTATCTGAGCGGGCCTTTTTACGAGCAGTACTTC. Translation gives CASSYLSGPFYEQYF. The chain is built from TRBV5-1 and TRBJ2-7; D perhaps matches TRBD2 (6 bases). The CDR3 contains 15 residues. V gave up 3 bases and J gave up 4 bases, with 17 bases separating them. CDR1 is SGHRS, CDR2 YFSETQ, per germline.

The V gene is TRBV27, the J gene TRBJ1-6; a weak D match, TRBD1 (6 bases). CDR1 MNHEY and CDR2 SMNVEV come from the germline V gene (reference sequence). V was trimmed by 2 bases and J by 7 bases, leaving 12 bases between them. This CDR3 comprises 15 residues. The CDR3 DNA reads as TGTGCCAGCAGTTTAAAAGGGGGTCAAAATTCACCCCTCCACTTT. Its protein product is CASSLKGGQNSPLHF.

The rearrangement joins TRBV5-6 to TRBJ1-1; no clear D gene. Trimming shortened V by 7 bases and J by 1 base, and 11 bases separated the two germline ends. CDR1 and CDR2 from the germline V gene are SGHDT and YYEEEE. This CDR3 region has 13 residues. This chain's CDR3 is CASRARWNTEAFF. DNA for the CDR3: TGTGCCAGCCGCGCCAGGTGGAACACTGAAGCTTTCTTT.

The genes are TRBV2 and TRBJ1-1; maybe TRBD1 (6 bases). Germline V gives CDR1 SNHLY, CDR2 FYNNEI. The CDR3 sequence is 13 residues long. Trimming took off 8 bases at V and 11 bases at J, with 21 bases between the two ends. For the CDR3, the DNA is TGTGCCAGCGAACTAGACGGGGGGCTAGGGGCTTTCTTT. Protein product: CASELDGGLGAFF. Full variable domain (rest looked up from reference TRBV2 and TRBJ1-1): EPEVTQTPSHQVTQMGQEVILRCVPISNHLYFYWYRQILGQKVEFLVSFYNNEISEKSEIFDDQFSVERPDGSNFTLKIRSTKLEDSAMYFCASELDGGLGAFFGQGTRLTVV.

This clone was counted once. The genes are TRBV29-1 and TRBJ2-1; the D is unclear. Germline assignment: CDR1 SQVTM and CDR2 ANQGSEA. The CDR3 covers 14 residues. Trimming left V 2 bases short and J 6 bases short, with 14 bases between. CDR3 sequence reads: CSVESLRNRNEQFF. In nucleotides, the CDR3 is TGCAGCGTTGAAAGTTTGCGGAACCGCAATGAGCAGTTCTTC.

Only one count was recorded for this clone. The chain links TRBV28 to TRBJ2-7; 8 nucleotides agree with TRBD1. This CDR3 has 15 amino acids. The V segment lost 4 bases and the J segment 2 bases; nucleotides outside the gene matches: 7. Germline V gives CDR1 MDHEN, CDR2 SYDVKM. CDR3 DNA sequence: TGTGCCAGCAGTTCACACTCACAGGGGGCCTACGAGCAGTACTTC. This gives the protein CASSSHSQGAYEQYF. Complete variable domain (other parts from reference TRBV28 and TRBJ2-7): DVKVTQSSRYLVKRTGEKVFLECVQDMDHENMFWYRQDPGLGLRLIYFSYDVKMKEKGDIPEGYSVSREKKERFSLILESASTNQTSMYLCASSSHSQGAYEQYFGPGTRLTVT.

This clone was seen more than once but under ten times. J is TRBJ2-1 and V is TRBV3-1 (or the pseudogene TRBV3-2), with D perhaps TRBD2 (5 bases). Germline V gives CDR1 LGHDT, CDR2 YNNKEL (reference sequence). V was pared by 0 bases and J by 9 bases, with 12 bases between. This CDR3 has 14 amino acids. The CDR3 region has the DNA TGTGCCAGCAGCCAAGATACCCAGCGGAGTGAGCAGTTCTTC. Protein product: CASSQDTQRSEQFF.

Details on this clone: At one end the junction does not follow the germline gene, possibly because of a read error. The chain links TRBV6-5 to TRBJ2-1; 8 bases agree with TRBD1. CDR1 and CDR2 from the germline V gene are MNHEY and SVGAGI. There are 10 residues in the CDR3. CDR3 loop: CASRDRVGVF. CDR3 nucleotide sequence: TGTGCCAGCAGGGACAGGGTGGGAGTCTTC.

V is TRBV6-5 and J is TRBJ1-1; a possible D gene is TRBD1 (6 bases). Germline CDR1 and CDR2: MNHEY and SVGAGI. The CDR3 spans 14 residues. V was cut by 3 bases and J by 6 bases, with 14 bases left in between. The CDR3 bases are TGTGCCAGCAGTTATATAACAGGGAAGTCTGAAGCTTTCTTT. It specifies CASSYITGKSEAFF.

This chain links TRBV27 with TRBJ1-1; 8 bases map to TRBD1. CDR3 size: 18 residues. Germline V gene lookup returns CDR1 MNHEY and CDR2 SMNVEV (reference sequence). V lost 6 bases and J lost 3; bases outside the gene matches: 18. The CDR3 sequence is CASSLRPTAQGAYTEAFF. The DNA for the CDR3 is TGTGCCAGCAGCCTAAGGCCGACAGCTCAGGGGGCCTACACTGAAGCTTTCTTT.